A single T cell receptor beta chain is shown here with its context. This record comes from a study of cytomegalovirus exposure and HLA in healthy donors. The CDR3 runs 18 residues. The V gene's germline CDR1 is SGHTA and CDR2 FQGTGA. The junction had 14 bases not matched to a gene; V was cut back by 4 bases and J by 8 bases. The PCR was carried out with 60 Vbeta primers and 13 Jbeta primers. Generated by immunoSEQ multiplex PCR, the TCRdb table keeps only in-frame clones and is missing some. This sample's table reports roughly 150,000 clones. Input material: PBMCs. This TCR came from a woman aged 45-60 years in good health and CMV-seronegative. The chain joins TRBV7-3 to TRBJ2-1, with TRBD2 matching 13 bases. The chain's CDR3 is CASSSRGTLAGGPHEQFF. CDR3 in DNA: TGTGCCAGCAGCTCCCGGGGAACACTAGCGGGAGGGCCGCATGAGCAGTTCTTC.